This T cell receptor beta chain was sequenced for a study of cytotoxic CD8 clonotypes in ibrutinib-treated CLL. Study overall: Among patients, some 24 responded partially and 2 completely; approximately 14 then stayed remitted and some twelve progressed after median around 70 months.

This clone was observed once. The method was immunoSEQ multiplex PCR; TCRdb's version includes in-frame clones alone and lacks a portion of them. The sample shows roughly 220,000 clones, 65% to 80% of them seen only once. This specimen consisted of PBMCs, obtained after 12 months of ibrutinib treatment. This receptor was identified in a human donor with chronic lymphocytic leukemia.

In DNA, the CDR3 is TGTGCCAGTAGTACAGGACTAGCGGTCTACGAGCAGTACTTC. Translation gives CASSTGLAVYEQYF. This chain uses TRBV19 with TRBJ2-7, with TRBD2 matching over 10 bases. After removal of 4 bases from V and 3 bases from J, the junction contained 3 bases not matched to a gene. The germline V gene has CDR1 LNHDA and CDR2 SQIVND (reference sequence). CDR3 size: 14 residues.